The clone carrying this T cell receptor (beta chain) turned up a few times. The CDR3 runs 18 residues. From germline, CDR1 is MNHEY and CDR2 SMNVEV (reference sequence). V shed 0 bases and J shed 5 bases, with 22 bases lying between them. The sample is drawn from a study of T cell repertoires in cytomegalovirus infection. TCRdb fed the reads into MiXCR, producing one record per CDR3 protein. The repertoire holds some 300,000 distinct CDR3 sequences, with roughly a tenth as singletons. The sequenced sample consisted of PBMCs. This TCR came from a human donor in good health (CMV status not recorded). Some clones in this sample may be carry-over from other donors' samples. This chain connects TRBV27 to TRBJ1-1; TRBD1 is a possible D gene (6 bases). The CDR3 protein is CASSLSRAGGERRTEAFF. CDR3 sequence (DNA): TGTGCCAGCAGTTTATCGAGGGCGGGGGGCGAAAGGAGAACTGAAGCTTTCTTT.